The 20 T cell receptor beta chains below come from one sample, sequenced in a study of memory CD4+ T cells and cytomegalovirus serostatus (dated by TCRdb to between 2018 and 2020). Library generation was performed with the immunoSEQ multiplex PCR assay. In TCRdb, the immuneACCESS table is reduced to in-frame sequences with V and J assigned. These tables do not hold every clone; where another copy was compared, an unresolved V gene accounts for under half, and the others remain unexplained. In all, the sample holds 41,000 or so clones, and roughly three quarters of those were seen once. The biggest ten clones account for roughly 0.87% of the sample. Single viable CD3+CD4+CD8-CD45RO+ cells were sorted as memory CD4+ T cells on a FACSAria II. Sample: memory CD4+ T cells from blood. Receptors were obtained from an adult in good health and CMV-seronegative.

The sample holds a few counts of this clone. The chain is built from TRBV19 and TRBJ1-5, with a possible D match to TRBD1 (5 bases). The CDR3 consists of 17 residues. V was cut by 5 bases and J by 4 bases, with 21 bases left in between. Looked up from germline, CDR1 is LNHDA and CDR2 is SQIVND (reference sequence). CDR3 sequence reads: CASSQPLRDRGNQPQHF. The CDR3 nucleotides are TGTGCCAGTAGTCAACCCCTCCGAGACCGGGGGAATCAGCCCCAGCATTTT.

The CDR3 loop is CASSLSWVGGNTIYF. Here the CDR3 DNA reads TGTGCCAGCAGCCTCAGTTGGGTTGGCGGAAACACCATATATTTT. V gene TRBV6-5 combines with J gene TRBJ1-3; no reliable D call. CDR3 length equals 15 residues. The germline V and J ends were trimmed by 6 bases and 4 bases, with 16 bases remaining between them. Germline V lookup: CDR1 MNHEY, CDR2 SVGAGI.

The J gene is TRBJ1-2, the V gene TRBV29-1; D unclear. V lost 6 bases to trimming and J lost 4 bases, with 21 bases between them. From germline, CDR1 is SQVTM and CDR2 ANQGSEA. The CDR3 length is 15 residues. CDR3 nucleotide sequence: TGCAGCGTCGAATCGGGGAGAGAGAGAGTCTATGGCTACACCTTC. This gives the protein CSVESGRERVYGYTF.

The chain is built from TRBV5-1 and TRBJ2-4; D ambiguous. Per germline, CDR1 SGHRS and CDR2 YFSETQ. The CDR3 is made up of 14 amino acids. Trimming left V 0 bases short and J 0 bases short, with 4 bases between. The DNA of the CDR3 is TGCGCCAGCAGCTTGGGCATAGCCAAAAACATTCAGTACTTC. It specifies CASSLGIAKNIQYF.

This CDR3 reads CASWSGRGDEQFF. The CDR3 region has the DNA TGTGCCAGTTGGTCTGGACGGGGGGATGAGCAGTTCTTC. The rearrangement links TRBV19 to TRBJ2-1; 7 bases are a match to TRBD2. Germline loops: CDR1 LNHDA, CDR2 SQIVND (reference sequence). The CDR3 spans 13 residues. V was clipped by 8 bases and J by 8 bases; unmatched bases: 9.

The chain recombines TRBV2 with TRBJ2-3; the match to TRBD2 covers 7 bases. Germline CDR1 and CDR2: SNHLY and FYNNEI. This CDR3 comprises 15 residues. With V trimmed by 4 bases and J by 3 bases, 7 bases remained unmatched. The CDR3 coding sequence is TGTGCCAGCAGTGCAAGCGGGGTAACTACAGATACGCAGTATTTT. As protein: CASSASGVTTDTQYF.

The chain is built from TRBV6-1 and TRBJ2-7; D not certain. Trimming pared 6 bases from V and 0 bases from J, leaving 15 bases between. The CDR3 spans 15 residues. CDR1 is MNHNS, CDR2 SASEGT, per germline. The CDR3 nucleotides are TGTGCCAGCAGGGCAGTCCACCAGTCCTCCTACGAGCAGTACTTC. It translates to CASRAVHQSSYEQYF.

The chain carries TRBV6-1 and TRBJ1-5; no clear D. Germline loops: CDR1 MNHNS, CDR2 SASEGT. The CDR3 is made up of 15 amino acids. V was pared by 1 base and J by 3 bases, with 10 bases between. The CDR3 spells CASSEGLTFNQPQHF. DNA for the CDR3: TGTGCCAGCAGTGAAGGGCTAACTTTCAATCAGCCCCAGCATTTT.

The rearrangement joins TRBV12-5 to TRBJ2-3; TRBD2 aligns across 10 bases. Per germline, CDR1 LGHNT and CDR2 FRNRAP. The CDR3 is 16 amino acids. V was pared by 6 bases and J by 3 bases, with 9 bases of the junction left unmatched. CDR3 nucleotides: TGTGCTAGTGGCCGCTTACTAGCGGGGTCTACAGATACGCAGTATTTT. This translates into CASGRLLAGSTDTQYF.

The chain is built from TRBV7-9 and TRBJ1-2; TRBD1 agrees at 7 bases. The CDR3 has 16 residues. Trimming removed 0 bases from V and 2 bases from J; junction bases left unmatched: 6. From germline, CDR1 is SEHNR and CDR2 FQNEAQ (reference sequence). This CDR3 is CASSLAGTERNYGYTF. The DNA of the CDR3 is TGTGCCAGCAGCTTAGCTGGGACAGAACGGAACTATGGCTACACCTTC.

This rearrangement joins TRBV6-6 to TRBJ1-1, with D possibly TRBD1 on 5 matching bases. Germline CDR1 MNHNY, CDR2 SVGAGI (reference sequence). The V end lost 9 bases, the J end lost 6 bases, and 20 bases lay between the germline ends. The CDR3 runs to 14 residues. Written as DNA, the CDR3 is TGTGCCAGTTCCGGGGGGGGGTTCGGCTCTGAAGCTTTCTTT. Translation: CASSGGGFGSEAFF.

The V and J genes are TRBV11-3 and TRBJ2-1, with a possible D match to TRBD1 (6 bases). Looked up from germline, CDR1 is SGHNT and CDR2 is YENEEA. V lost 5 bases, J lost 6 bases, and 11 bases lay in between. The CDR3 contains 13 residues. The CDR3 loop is CASSRDTINEQFF. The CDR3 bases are TGTGCCAGCAGCAGGGACACTATCAATGAGCAGTTCTTC.

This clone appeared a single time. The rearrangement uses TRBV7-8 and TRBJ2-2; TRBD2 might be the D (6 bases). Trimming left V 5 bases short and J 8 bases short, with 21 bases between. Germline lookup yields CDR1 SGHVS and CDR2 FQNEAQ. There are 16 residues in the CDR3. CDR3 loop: CASSPYRVGSWGELFF. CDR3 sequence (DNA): TGTGCCAGCAGCCCGTATAGGGTCGGGAGTTGGGGGGAGCTGTTTTTT.

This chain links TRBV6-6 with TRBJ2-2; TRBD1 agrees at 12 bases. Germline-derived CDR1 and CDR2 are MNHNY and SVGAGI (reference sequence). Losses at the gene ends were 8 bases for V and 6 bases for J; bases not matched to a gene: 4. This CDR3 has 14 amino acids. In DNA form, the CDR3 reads TGTGCCAGCTCGGGACAGGGGGCGTCCGGGGAGCTGTTTTTT. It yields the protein CASSGQGASGELFF.

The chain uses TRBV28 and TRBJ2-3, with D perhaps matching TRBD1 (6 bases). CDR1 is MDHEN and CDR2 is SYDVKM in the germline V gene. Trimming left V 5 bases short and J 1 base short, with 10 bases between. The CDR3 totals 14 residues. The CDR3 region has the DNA TGTGCCAGCAGTGATTCAGGGGGCACAGATACGCAGTATTTT. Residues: CASSDSGGTDTQYF.

As DNA, the CDR3 is TGCGCCAGCAGCCTAGAAGAGACCCAGTACTTC. Translating it yields CASSLEETQYF. This chain joins TRBV5-1 and TRBJ2-5; D gene ambiguous. In germline, CDR1 is SGHRS, CDR2 YFSETQ. The CDR3 runs to 11 residues. Trimming stripped 4 bases from V and 3 bases from J, with 4 bases between.

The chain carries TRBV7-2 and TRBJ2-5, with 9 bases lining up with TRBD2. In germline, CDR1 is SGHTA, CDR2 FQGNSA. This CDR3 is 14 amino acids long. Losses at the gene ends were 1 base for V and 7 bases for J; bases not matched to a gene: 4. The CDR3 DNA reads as TGTGCCAGCAGCTTAGTTAGCGGGGGTGGGACCCAGTACTTC. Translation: CASSLVSGGGTQYF. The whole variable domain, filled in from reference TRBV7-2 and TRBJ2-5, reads GAGVSQSPSNKVTEKGKDVELRCDPISGHTALYWYRQSLGQGLEFLIYFQGNSAPDKSGLPSDRFSAERTGGSVSTLTIQRTQQEDSAVYLCASSLVSGGGTQYFGPGTRLLVL.

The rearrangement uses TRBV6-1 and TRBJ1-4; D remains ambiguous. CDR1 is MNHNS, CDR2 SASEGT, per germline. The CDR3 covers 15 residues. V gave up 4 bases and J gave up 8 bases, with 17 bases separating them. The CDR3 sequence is CASSATEGGNEKLFF. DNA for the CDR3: TGTGCCAGCAGTGCCACAGAGGGTGGAAACGAAAAACTGTTTTTT.

The CDR3 DNA sequence: TGTGCCAGCAGTGATAGGACAGGGGCCACTGAAGCTTTCTTT. It encodes CASSDRTGATEAFF. This chain connects TRBV2 to TRBJ1-1; 9 bases line up with TRBD1. The V segment lost 3 bases and the J segment 4 bases; nucleotides outside the gene matches: 3. Germline CDR1 and CDR2: SNHLY and FYNNEI. This CDR3 is built from 14 residues.

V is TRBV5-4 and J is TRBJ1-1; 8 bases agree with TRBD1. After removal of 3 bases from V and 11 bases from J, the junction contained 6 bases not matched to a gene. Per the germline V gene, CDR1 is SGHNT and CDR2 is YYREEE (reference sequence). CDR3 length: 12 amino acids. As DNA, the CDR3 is TGTGCCAGCAGCTCCAGGGGGCACGTTGCTTTCTTT. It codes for CASSSRGHVAFF.